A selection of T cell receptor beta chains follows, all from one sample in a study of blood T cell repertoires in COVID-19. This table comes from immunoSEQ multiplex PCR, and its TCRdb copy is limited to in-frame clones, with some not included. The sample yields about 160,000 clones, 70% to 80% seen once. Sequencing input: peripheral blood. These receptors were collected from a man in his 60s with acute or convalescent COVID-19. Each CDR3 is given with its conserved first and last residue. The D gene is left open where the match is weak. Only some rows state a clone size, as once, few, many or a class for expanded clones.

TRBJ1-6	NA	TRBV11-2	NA	TGTGCCAGCAGCCCAACTCAGGGTCGGCCCCTCCACTTT	CASSPTQGRPLHF
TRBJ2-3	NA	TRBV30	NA	TGTGCCTGGACTGTGGTTCAGGGAATGCAGTATTTT	CAWTVVQGMQYF
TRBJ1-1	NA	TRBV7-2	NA	TGTGCCAGCAGCCCCCGGGACACAGTTAACACTGAAGCTTTCTTT	CASSPRDTVNTEAFF
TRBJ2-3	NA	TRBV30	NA	TGTGCTTCCTCAGCGGAGGTCACAGATACGCAGTATTTT	CASSAEVTDTQYF
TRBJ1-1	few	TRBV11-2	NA	TGTGCCAGCAGCTTAGTACCCGCCAGGGGGAACACTGAAGCTTTCTTT	CASSLVPARGNTEAFF
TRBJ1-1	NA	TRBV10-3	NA	TGTGCCATCAGGCGGAACACTGAAGCTTTCTTT	CAIRRNTEAFF
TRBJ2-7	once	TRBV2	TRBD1	TGTGCCAGCAGTGAAGGGACAGGGGCCTACGAGCAGTACTTC	CASSEGTGAYEQYF
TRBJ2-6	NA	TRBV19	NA	TGTGCCAGTAGTATAACCGGGGATGACTCTGGGGCCAACGTCCTGACTTTC	CASSITGDDSGANVLTF
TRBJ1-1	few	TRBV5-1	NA	TGCGCCAGCACCGGGTCAATGAACACTGAAGCTTTCTTT	CASTGSMNTEAFF
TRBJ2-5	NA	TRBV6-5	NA	TGTGCCAGCAGTTACTCGAATCCCCGCCGGGAGACCCAGTACTTC	CASSYSNPRRETQYF
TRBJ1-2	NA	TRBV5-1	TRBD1	TGCGCCAGCAGCTTGGACCTTGGAGGGGGCAACTATGGCTACACCTTC	CASSLDLGGGNYGYTF
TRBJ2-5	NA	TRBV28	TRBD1	TGTGCCAGCAGTTTTATTACAGGGGGCGATCAAGAGACCCAGTACTTC	CASSFITGGDQETQYF
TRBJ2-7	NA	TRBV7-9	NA	TGTGCCAGCAGCTCCGGGATTGCCTACGAGCAGTACTTC	CASSSGIAYEQYF
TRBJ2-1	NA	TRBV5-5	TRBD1	TGTGCCAGCAGCTTAGGGACAGGCATCTCCTACAATGAGCAGTTCTTC	CASSLGTGISYNEQFF
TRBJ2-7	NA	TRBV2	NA	TGTGCCAGCAGTGATCCGGGGATCACCTACGAGCAGTACTTC	CASSDPGITYEQYF
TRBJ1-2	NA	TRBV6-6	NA	TGTGCCAGCAGTCCGGGACTGGGTGGGGGCTACACCTTC	CASSPGLGGGYTF
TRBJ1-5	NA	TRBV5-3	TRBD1	TGTGCCAGAAGCCTGGGACAGTTTCGCCAGCCCCAGCATTTT	CARSLGQFRQPQHF
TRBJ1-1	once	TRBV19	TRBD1	TGTGCCAGTAGTATAGCAGGGGGAACTGAAGCTTTCTTT	CASSIAGGTEAFF
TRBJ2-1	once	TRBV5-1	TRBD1	TGCGCCAGCAGCGTCCAGGGGGCGAATACCTACAATGAGCAGTTCTTC	CASSVQGANTYNEQFF
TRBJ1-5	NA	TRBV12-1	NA	TGTGCCAGCAGCTTTCTTCTTCGGGGAAATCAGCCCCAGCATTTT	CASSFLLRGNQPQHF
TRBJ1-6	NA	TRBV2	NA	TGTGCCAGCAGTGAAGCGCGGGATTATGCCAATTCACCCCTCCACTTT	CASSEARDYANSPLHF
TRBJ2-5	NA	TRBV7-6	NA	TGTGCCAGCAGCTTAGCGTTCCAGGGTGTGGAGACCCAGTACTTC	CASSLAFQGVETQYF
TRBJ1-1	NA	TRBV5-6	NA	TGTGCCAGCAGTTACCAGGGTGAGGCCACTGAAGCTTTCTTT	CASSYQGEATEAFF